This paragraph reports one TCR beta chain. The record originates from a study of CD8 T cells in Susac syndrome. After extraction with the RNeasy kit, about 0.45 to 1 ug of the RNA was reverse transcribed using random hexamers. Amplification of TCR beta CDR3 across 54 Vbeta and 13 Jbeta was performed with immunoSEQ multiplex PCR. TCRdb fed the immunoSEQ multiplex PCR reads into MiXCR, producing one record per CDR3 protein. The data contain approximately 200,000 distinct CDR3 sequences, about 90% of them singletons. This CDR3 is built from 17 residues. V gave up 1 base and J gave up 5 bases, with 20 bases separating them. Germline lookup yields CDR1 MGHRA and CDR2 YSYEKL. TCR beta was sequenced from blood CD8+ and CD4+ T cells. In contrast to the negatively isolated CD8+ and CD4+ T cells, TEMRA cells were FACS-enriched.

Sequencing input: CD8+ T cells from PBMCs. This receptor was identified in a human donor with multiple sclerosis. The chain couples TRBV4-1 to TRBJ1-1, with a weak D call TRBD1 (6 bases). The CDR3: CASSQGPVAGEGTEAFF. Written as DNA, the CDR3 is TGCGCCAGCAGCCAAGGACCGGTGGCAGGGGAAGGGACTGAAGCTTTCTTT.